These 21 T cell receptor beta chains were all obtained from the same sample, sequenced in a study of metastatic and nonmetastatic thyroid tumors. Patients had received no treatment of any kind before thyroid surgery. TCRdb reassembled clones from the PCR reads with MiXCR. This sample has 40,000 to 55,000 clones, with around a sixth found just once. Sequencing was performed on blood. The receptors were sampled from a female donor with papillary thyroid cancer or a benign thyroid nodule (not recorded which). Some clones in this sample may be carry-over from other donors' samples.

This clone showed up many times. This chain joins TRBV19 and TRBJ1-5; TRBD1 might be the D (6 bases). Trimming removed 4 bases from V and 7 bases from J, with 17 bases in between. The germline CDR1 and CDR2 sequences are LNHDA and SQIVND (reference sequence). The CDR3 spans 15 residues. The CDR3 sequence is CASSTVALTGQPQHF. The CDR3 DNA reads as TGTGCCAGTAGTACCGTCGCACTCACAGGGCAGCCCCAGCATTTT.

This clone was counted ten times or more. The chain has TRBV7-2 and TRBJ1-2; D remains ambiguous. The CDR3 is 15 amino acids. CDR1 and CDR2 from the germline V gene are SGHTA and FQGNSA. The V end was cut by 2 bases, the J end by 8 bases, with 18 bases between. CDR3 sequence reads: CASSLTLLGNGGYTF. DNA of the CDR3: TGTGCCAGCAGCTTAACCCTCTTAGGAAACGGCGGCTACACCTTC.

This clone was detected many times. The genes are TRBV30 and TRBJ1-3; TRBD1 agrees at 8 bases. This CDR3 contains 12 residues. Unmatched junction bases numbered 0, after V lost 5 bases and J lost 3 bases. CDR1 is GTSNPN, CDR2 SVGIG, per germline (reference sequence). The CDR3 spells CAWGQGGNTIYF. For the CDR3, the DNA is TGTGCCTGGGGACAGGGTGGAAACACCATATATTTT.

This clone has a count of ten or more. This chain joins TRBV7-6 and TRBJ2-5; 7 nucleotides align to TRBD2. This CDR3 spans 18 amino acids. Germline CDR1 reads SGHVS; CDR2 reads FNYEAQ. With 5 bases clipped from V and 3 bases from J, the junction kept 18 bases outside the gene matches. CDR3 in DNA: TGTGCCAGCAGCCTGGTCGATGGTCTGGCGGGAGTTGAAGAGACCCAGTACTTC. Translated, it gives CASSLVDGLAGVEETQYF. Together with reference TRBV7-6 and TRBJ2-5, the CDR3 gives the full variable domain: GAGVSQSPRYKVTKRGQDVALRCDPISGHVSLYWYRQALGQGPEFLTYFNYEAQQDKSGLPNDRFSAERPEGSISTLTIQRTEQRDSAMYRCASSLVDGLAGVEETQYFGPGTRLLVL.

This clone was observed many times. V is TRBV28 and J is TRBJ2-3, with 12 bases that match TRBD2. Germline V lookup: CDR1 MDHEN, CDR2 SYDVKM. CDR3 length: 15 residues. The V and J ends lost 5 bases and 3 bases, in that order; junction bases with no gene match: 3. The CDR3 DNA follows: TGTGCCAGCAGTCCCGGGACTAGCGGGACAGATACGCAGTATTTT. Protein: CASSPGTSGTDTQYF.

This clone was observed many times. The chain has TRBV27 and TRBJ1-1; D unclear. The CDR3 is made up of 16 amino acids. Germline lookup yields CDR1 MNHEY and CDR2 SMNVEV (reference sequence). Trimming pared 5 bases from V and 3 bases from J, leaving 19 bases between. The chain's CDR3 is CASSVGIVGGYTEAFF. Here the CDR3 DNA reads TGTGCCAGCAGTGTGGGAATTGTGGGAGGTTACACTGAAGCTTTCTTT.

The sample holds many counts of this clone. The chain combines TRBV27 with TRBJ2-7; 13 bases map to TRBD2. V trimming: 6 bases; J trimming: 5 bases; junction bases outside the gene matches: 13. Germline CDR1 MNHEY, CDR2 SMNVEV (reference sequence). The CDR3 covers 17 residues. The CDR3 here is CASSSRGLAGSRDEQYF. The CDR3 coding sequence is TGTGCCAGCAGCTCCCGGGGACTAGCGGGAAGCAGGGACGAGCAGTACTTC.

A remark on this clone: A much larger clone differs by one base, so this may be a read error. The J gene is TRBJ1-1, the V gene TRBV28; 9 nucleotides align to TRBD1. Germline-derived CDR1 and CDR2 are MDHEN and SYDVKM. The CDR3 length is 16 residues. V dropped 7 bases and J dropped 5; count of bases not matched to a gene: 14. The CDR3 DNA reads TGTGCCAGCATCCCGGTCCCGGGACAGGGCCGGACTGAAGCTTTCTTT. Translating it yields CASIPVPGQGRTEAFF.

The sample holds many counts of this clone. The rearrangement links TRBV5-4 to TRBJ2-7, with a tentative D call TRBD2 (5 bases). Trimming took off 3 bases at V and 4 bases at J, with 20 bases between the two ends. Looked up from germline, CDR1 is SGHNT and CDR2 is YYREEE (reference sequence). The CDR3 spans 16 residues. DNA of the CDR3: TGTGCCAGCAGCTCTTCCTATAGCGCCTCAGGTTACGAGCAGTACTTC. Translated, it gives CASSSSYSASGYEQYF.

This clone occurred many times. This chain joins TRBV29-1 and TRBJ2-1, with TRBD2 identical over 7 bases. Per the germline V gene, CDR1 is SQVTM and CDR2 is ANQGSEA. This CDR3 has 18 residues. The V gene end was trimmed by 0 bases and the J gene end by 4 bases; junction bases not matched to a gene: 15. CDR3 DNA: TGCAGCGTTGAAGACCCTACGGTATACGGGAGGTTTTACAATGAGCAGTTCTTC. As protein: CSVEDPTVYGRFYNEQFF.

Written as DNA, the CDR3 is TGTGCCAGCAGCCTAGGGACTAGCGGCAGCGTACAGCAGTACTTC. The encoded protein is CASSLGTSGSVQQYF. The V and J genes are TRBV27 and TRBJ2-7; 11 bases map to TRBD2. Germline-derived CDR1 and CDR2 are MNHEY and SMNVEV (reference sequence). Losses at the gene ends were 6 bases for V and 8 bases for J; bases not matched to a gene: 12. The CDR3 spans 15 residues.

This clone occurred many times. J is TRBJ2-7 and V is TRBV2; D is unresolved. The V gene lost 2 bases and the J gene lost 0 bases, with 5 bases spanning the gap. The CDR3 is 13 residues long. The germline CDR1 and CDR2 sequences are SNHLY and FYNNEI. The CDR3 is CASSENSSYEQYF. The CDR3 coding sequence is TGTGCCAGCAGTGAAAACAGCTCCTACGAGCAGTACTTC.

This clone was seen more than once but under ten times. V is TRBV6-1 and J is TRBJ2-1; D is uncertain. Trimming cost V 6 bases and J 6 bases, with 15 bases left between them. CDR3 length equals 14 residues. CDR1 is MNHNS, CDR2 SASEGT, per germline. CDR3: CASSHKGQINEQFF. The CDR3 DNA reads as TGTGCCAGCAGCCACAAGGGTCAAATCAATGAGCAGTTCTTC.

This clone was seen at least ten times. The chain carries TRBV12-3 or TRBV12-4 and TRBJ2-2; the D gene is possibly TRBD1 (7 bases). The V end was cut by 5 bases, the J end by 6 bases, with 10 bases between. CDR3 size: 13 residues. The CDR3 is CASSQGGAGELFF. The CDR3, as DNA: TGTGCCAGCAGTCAGGGGGGAGCCGGGGAGCTGTTTTTT.

In regard to this clone: This may arise from a read error, as a much more abundant clone is one base away. This rearrangement joins TRBV5-1 to TRBJ2-5; 10 bases line up with TRBD1. The CDR3 runs 15 residues. The germline V gene encodes CDR1 SGHRS and CDR2 YFSETQ. The CDR3: CASSGTGDFRETHYF. The CDR3 nucleotides are TGCGCCAGCTCTGGGACAGGGGACTTTCGAGAGACCCATTACTTC.

With regard to this clone: A single base separates this from a much larger clone, so it may be a read error. This rearrangement joins TRBV7-6 to TRBJ2-5; TRBD2 is a possible D gene (6 bases). The germline CDR1 and CDR2 sequences are SGHVS and FNYEAQ. CDR3 size: 15 residues. The CDR3 sequence is CASSLGWGGGENQYF. The CDR3 DNA is TGTGCCAGCAGCTTAGGATGGGGAGGAGGAGAGAACCAGTACTTC. Based on the CDR3 plus reference TRBV7-6 and TRBJ2-5, the full variable domain is GAGVSQSPRYKVTKRGQDVALRCDPISGHVSLYWYRQALGQGPEFLTYFNYEAQQDKSGLPNDRFSAERPEGSISTLTIQRTEQRDSAMYRCASSLGWGGGENQYFGPGTRLLVL.

The chain employs TRBV20-1 and TRBJ1-4; D ambiguous. The CDR3 has 16 amino acids. Trimming removed 1 base at V and 7 bases at J, with 19 bases between. The germline CDR1 and CDR2 sequences are DFQATT and SNEGSKA (reference sequence). CDR3 protein: CSARAPTGERSEKLFF. The CDR3 nucleotides read TGCAGTGCTAGAGCACCTACCGGGGAAAGGAGTGAAAAACTGTTTTTT.

In this sample, this clone turned up many times. The chain employs TRBV3-1 and TRBJ2-3; 12 bases fit TRBD2. J lost 4 bases, V lost 4 bases, and 3 bases had no gene match. The CDR3 extends over 15 amino acids. Looked up from germline, CDR1 is LGHDT and CDR2 is YNNKEL (reference sequence). The CDR3 loop is CASSRLAGEADTQYF. DNA of the CDR3: TGTGCCAGCAGCCGACTAGCGGGAGAAGCAGATACGCAGTATTTT.

This clone was seen repeatedly, ten times or more. The chain links TRBV20-1 to TRBJ1-2; 8 bases are a match to TRBD1. V lost 4 bases, J lost 4 bases, and 11 bases stayed unmatched. The CDR3 has 15 residues. From germline, CDR1 is DFQATT and CDR2 SNEGSKA (reference sequence). Here the CDR3 DNA reads TGCAGTGCTAACCTGGACAGGGCATCGGGCTATGGCTACACCTTC. It is translated as CSANLDRASGYGYTF.

At least ten counts were recorded for this clone. The chain uses TRBV12-3 or TRBV12-4 and TRBJ1-1, with TRBD1 identical over 7 bases. J was trimmed by 6 bases and V by 5 bases; bases with no gene match: 9. The CDR3 covers 14 residues. Here the CDR3 reads CASSRTDRVAEAFF. DNA of the CDR3: TGTGCCAGCAGTCGAACCGACAGGGTGGCTGAAGCTTTCTTT.

CDR3 loop: CSARAQGLDYGYTF. CDR3 nucleotides: TGCAGTGCTAGAGCTCAGGGGTTAGACTATGGCTACACCTTC. The chain couples TRBV20-1 to TRBJ1-2, with D possibly being TRBD1 (6 bases). CDR3 length: 14 amino acids. Germline V lookup: CDR1 DFQATT, CDR2 SNEGSKA (reference sequence). V lost 1 base, J lost 3 bases, and 12 bases lay in between.